A single T cell receptor beta chain is shown here with its context. Its antigen is not identified. This sample was included in a study of cytomegalovirus exposure and HLA in healthy donors. The wider study: In terms of ancestry, the Caucasian-associated cluster contained about four fifths of the 300 to 400 genotyped donors.

The PCR used 60 Vbeta and 13 Jbeta primers. The repertoire was sequenced with immunoSEQ multiplex PCR; TCRdb's copy has only in-frame clones and lacks some. This table holds about 82,000 clones, just over 70% found once. V was clipped by 2 bases and J by 4 bases; unmatched bases: 7. This CDR3 is 15 amino acids long. Looked up from germline, CDR1 is SGHTS and CDR2 is YDEGEE. Regarding the study as a whole: In an earlier analysis, productive rearrangement rates for most beta V segments clustered near 87% or 30%. A missense DCLRE1C variant was associated with V- and J-gene trimming of TCR beta chains in a later analysis, and an independent cohort replicated the association. An observed cluster of highly shared sequence variants was recorded as a likely sequencing artifact.

This TCR derives from a man aged 55 to 70 in good health and CMV-seronegative. This chain joins TRBV5-8 and TRBJ2-5; TRBD1 agrees at 8 bases. The specimen sequenced was PBMCs. CDR3 sequence: CASSLGDTGGETQYF. The DNA for the CDR3 is TGTGCCAGCAGCTTAGGAGATACAGGGGGAGAGACCCAGTACTTC.